This is a list of T cell receptor beta chains from one sample in a study of tumor and adjacent non-tumor tissue in lung cancer. TCRdb recomputed calls from the multiplex PCR reads with MiXCR, one row per CDR3 protein. The table lists 100,000 or so distinct CDR3 sequences, approximately 60% of them singletons. The material sequenced was distant non-tumor lung tissue. The receptors stem from a man aged 25 to 45 with non-small cell lung cancer. CDR3s include the opening cysteine and the closing phenylalanine or tryptophan. D genes are given only for firm matches. Only some rows state a clone size, as once, few, many or a class for expanded clones.

>TRBV24-1|TRBJ1-2|.|12|few
CATSAGSYGYTF
TGTGCCACCAGTGCAGGTTCCTATGGCTACACCTTC
>TRBV12-3/TRBV12-4|TRBJ2-7|.|12|.
CVSSRQAYERYF
TGTGTCAGCAGCCGACAAGCCTACGAGCGGTACTTC
>TRBV29-1|TRBJ2-7|TRBD2|14|.
CSVRGLAGDYEQYF
TGCAGCGTTAGGGGATTAGCGGGAGACTACGAGCAGTACTTC
>TRBV6-1|TRBJ2-3|TRBD2|16|.
CASSPTSGGATDTQYF
TGTGCCAGCAGCCCAACTAGCGGGGGGGCCACAGATACGCAGTATTTT
>TRBV5-4|TRBJ2-1|TRBD2|14|.
CASTRAGGYNEQFF
TGTGCCAGCACCCGAGCGGGGGGTTACAATGAGCAGTTCTTC
>TRBV5-4|TRBJ1-1|.|14|medium-sized
CASSYKNMNTEAFF
TGTGCCAGCAGCTACAAGAATATGAACACTGAAGCTTTCTTT
>TRBV12-3/TRBV12-4|TRBJ2-3|TRBD2|19|many
CASSLYEAGGHFGTDTQYF
TGTGCCAGCAGTTTATACGAGGCGGGGGGGCACTTTGGCACAGATACGCAGTATTTT
>TRBV6-6|TRBJ2-6|.|18|.
CASSYPRSGTFGANVLTF
TGTGCCAGCAGTTACCCGAGGAGTGGGACCTTTGGGGCCAACGTCCTGACTTTC
>TRBV7-9|TRBJ2-7|.|14|.
CASSSTTSSYEQYF
TGTGCCAGCAGCTCCACCACAAGTTCCTACGAGCAGTACTTC
>TRBV20-1|TRBJ2-3|TRBD2|15|few
CSTRGAGGPSDTHYF
TGCAGTACTAGGGGAGCGGGGGGGCCATCTGATACGCATTATTTT
>TRBV10-2|TRBJ1-1|TRBD1|12|.
CACSDTQGGAFF
TGCGCCTGTAGTGATACCCAGGGGGGAGCTTTCTTT
>TRBV20-1|TRBJ2-3|.|16|.
CSAGCLAPDSTDTQYF
TGTAGTGCTGGGTGCCTGGCGCCCGATAGCACAGATACGCAGTATTTT
>TRBV7-6|TRBJ1-1|.|16|.
CASSLLDGGMNTEAFF
TGTGCCAGCAGCCTCTTAGACGGGGGCATGAACACTGAAGCTTTCTTT
>TRBV6-1|TRBJ2-5|.|14|.
CASSETPADETQYF
TGTGCCAGCAGTGAAACACCTGCCGACGAGACCCAGTACTTT
>TRBV6-2/TRBV6-3|TRBJ2-3|.|13|.
CASSYSGVDTEYF
TGTGCCAGCAGTTACTCAGGGGTAGATACAGAGTATTTT
>TRBV20-1|TRBJ2-2|TRBD1|12|.
CRAQGGTGELLF
TGCAGAGCACAGGGGGGCACCGGGGAACTGTTATTT